This TCR beta chain was retrieved from a study of shared clonotypes between healthy human individuals. Study-wide results and limits: Although depth was large, rarefaction showed that sequencing of the sorted subsets was incomplete. Among several donors, roughly 5% of naive CD4 clonotypes were found in common. Depth of sequencing was expected to influence donor clonotype sharing.

On this clone itself: Its antigen is not known.

Deep was the level used in running the assay. The method was immunoSEQ multiplex PCR; TCRdb's version includes in-frame clones alone and lacks a portion of them. The table shows fewer than 2.5 million clones, with over 85% occurring only once. This CDR3 spans 15 amino acids. Germline V lookup: CDR1 SGHTA, CDR2 FQGTGA. The V end lost 5 bases, the J end lost 0 bases, and 11 bases lay between the germline ends. This clonotype was obtained from a man between 18 and 35 years old in good health. Some clones in this sample may be carry-over from other donors' samples. V usage is TRBV7-3 and J usage is TRBJ2-1; TRBD2 might be the D (6 bases). Sequenced: naive CD4+ T cells from PBMCs. Noted subset: CD45RA+ positively selected. The chain's CDR3 is CASSQWEASYNEQFF. The CDR3 nucleotides read TGTGCCAGCAGCCAATGGGAGGCCTCCTACAATGAGCAGTTCTTC.